Sequencing of this T cell receptor (beta chain) was carried out in a study of blood T cell repertoires in COVID-19. This CDR3 comprises 14 residues. Trimming took 2 bases from V and 1 from J, leaving 8 bases between them. Germline V gene sequence: CDR1 MDHEN, CDR2 SYDVKM. The repertoire was sequenced with immunoSEQ multiplex PCR; TCRdb's copy has only in-frame clones and lacks some. This sample yields over 200,000 clones, of which about 85% are seen a single time; roughly 0.69% belongs to the top ten. The chain has TRBV28 and TRBJ1-1; possible D gene TRBD1, 6 bases. Sample: peripheral blood. The origin of this receptor is a middle-aged man with acute or convalescent COVID-19. The CDR3 is CASSLQDRNTEAFF. The CDR3 DNA follows: TGTGCCAGCAGTTTACAGGACAGGAACACTGAAGCTTTCTTT.